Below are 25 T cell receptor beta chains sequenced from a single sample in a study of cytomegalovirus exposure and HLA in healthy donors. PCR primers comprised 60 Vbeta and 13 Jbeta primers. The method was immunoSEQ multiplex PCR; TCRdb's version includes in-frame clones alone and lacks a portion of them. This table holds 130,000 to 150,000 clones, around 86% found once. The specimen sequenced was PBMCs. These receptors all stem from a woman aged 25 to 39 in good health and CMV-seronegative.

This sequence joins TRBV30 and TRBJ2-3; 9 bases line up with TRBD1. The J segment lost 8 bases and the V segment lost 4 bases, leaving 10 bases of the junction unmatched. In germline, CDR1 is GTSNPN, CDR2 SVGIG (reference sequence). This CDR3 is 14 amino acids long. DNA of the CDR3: TGTGCCTGGACCCCGGGACAGGGTAATCCTACGCAGTATTTT. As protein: CAWTPGQGNPTQYF.

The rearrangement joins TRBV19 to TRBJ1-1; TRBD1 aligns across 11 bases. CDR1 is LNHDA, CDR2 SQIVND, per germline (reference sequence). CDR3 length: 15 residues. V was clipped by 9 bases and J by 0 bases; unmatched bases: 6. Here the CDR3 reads CASQWDRGMNTEAFF. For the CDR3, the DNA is TGTGCCAGCCAATGGGACAGGGGGATGAACACTGAAGCTTTCTTT.

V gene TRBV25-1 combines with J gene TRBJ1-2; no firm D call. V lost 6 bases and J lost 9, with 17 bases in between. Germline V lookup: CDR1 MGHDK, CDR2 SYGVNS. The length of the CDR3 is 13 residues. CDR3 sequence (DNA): TGTGCCAGCAGGGAGGGCGCAGGTAGAAGCTACACCTTC. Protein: CASREGAGRSYTF.

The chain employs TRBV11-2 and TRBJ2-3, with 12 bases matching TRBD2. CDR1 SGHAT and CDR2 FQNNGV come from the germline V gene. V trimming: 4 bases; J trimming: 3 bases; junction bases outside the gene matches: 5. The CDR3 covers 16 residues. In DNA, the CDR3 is TGTGCCAGCAGCTACCGACTAGCGGGAGTGACAGATACGCAGTATTTT. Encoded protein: CASSYRLAGVTDTQYF.

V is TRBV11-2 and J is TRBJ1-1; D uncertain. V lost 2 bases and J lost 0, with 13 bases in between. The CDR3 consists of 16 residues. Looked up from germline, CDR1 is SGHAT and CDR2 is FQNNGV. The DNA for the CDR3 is TGTGCCAGCAGCTTATCATCGTTGAGCGTGAACACTGAAGCTTTCTTT. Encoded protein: CASSLSSLSVNTEAFF. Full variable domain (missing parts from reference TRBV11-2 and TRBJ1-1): EAGVAQSPRYKIIEKRQSVAFWCNPISGHATLYWYQQILGQGPKLLIQFQNNGVVDDSQLPKDRFSAERLKGVDSTLKIQPAKLEDSAVYLCASSLSSLSVNTEAFFGQGTRLTVV.

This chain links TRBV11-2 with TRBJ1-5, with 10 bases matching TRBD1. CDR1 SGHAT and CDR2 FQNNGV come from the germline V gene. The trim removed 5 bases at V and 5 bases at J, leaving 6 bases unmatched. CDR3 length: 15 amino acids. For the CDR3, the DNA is TGTGCCAGCAGCCCGGACAGGGGGTGGGATCAGCCCCAGCATTTT. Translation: CASSPDRGWDQPQHF.

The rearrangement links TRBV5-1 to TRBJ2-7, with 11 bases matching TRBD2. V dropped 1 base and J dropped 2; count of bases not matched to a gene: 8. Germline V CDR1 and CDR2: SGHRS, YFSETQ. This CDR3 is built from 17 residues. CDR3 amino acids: CASSLRSTSGETYEQYF. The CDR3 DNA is TGCGCCAGCAGCTTGAGGTCGACTAGCGGGGAGACCTACGAGCAGTACTTC.

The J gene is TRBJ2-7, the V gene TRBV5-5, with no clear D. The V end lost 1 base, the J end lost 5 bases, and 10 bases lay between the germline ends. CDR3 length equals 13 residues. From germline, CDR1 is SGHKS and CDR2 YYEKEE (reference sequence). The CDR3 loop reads CASSLLRSDEQYF. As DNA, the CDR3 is TGTGCCAGCAGCTTGTTGAGGTCTGACGAGCAGTACTTC.

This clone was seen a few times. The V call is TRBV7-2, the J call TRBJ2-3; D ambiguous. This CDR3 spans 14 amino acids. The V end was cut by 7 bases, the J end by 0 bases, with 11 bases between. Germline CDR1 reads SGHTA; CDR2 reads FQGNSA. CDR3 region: CASNQVASTDTQYF. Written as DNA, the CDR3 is TGTGCCAGCAATCAGGTGGCTAGCACAGATACGCAGTATTTT. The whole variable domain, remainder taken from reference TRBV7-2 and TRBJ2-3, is GAGVSQSPSNKVTEKGKDVELRCDPISGHTALYWYRQSLGQGLEFLIYFQGNSAPDKSGLPSDRFSAERTGGSVSTLTIQRTQQEDSAVYLCASNQVASTDTQYFGPGTRLTVL.

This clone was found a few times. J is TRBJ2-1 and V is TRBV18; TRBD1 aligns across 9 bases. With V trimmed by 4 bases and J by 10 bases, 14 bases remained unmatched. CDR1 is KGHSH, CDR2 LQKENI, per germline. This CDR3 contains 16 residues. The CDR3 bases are TGTGCCAGCTCACTCCGGACAGGGGCCTCTCCTCACGAGCAGTTCTTC. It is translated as CASSLRTGASPHEQFF.

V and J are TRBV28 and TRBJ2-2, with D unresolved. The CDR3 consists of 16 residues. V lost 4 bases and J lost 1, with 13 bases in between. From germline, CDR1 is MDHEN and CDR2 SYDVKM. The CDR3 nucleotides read TGTGCCAGCAGTTACCAAACAGCCCTGAACACCGGGGAGCTGTTTTTT. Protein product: CASSYQTALNTGELFF.

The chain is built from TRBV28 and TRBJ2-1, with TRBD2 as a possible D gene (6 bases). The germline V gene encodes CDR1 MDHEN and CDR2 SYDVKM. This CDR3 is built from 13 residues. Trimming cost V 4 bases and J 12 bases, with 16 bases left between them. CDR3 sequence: CASSSLSSAGQFF. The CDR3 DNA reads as TGTGCCAGCAGTTCCCTGTCTAGCGCCGGGCAGTTCTTC.

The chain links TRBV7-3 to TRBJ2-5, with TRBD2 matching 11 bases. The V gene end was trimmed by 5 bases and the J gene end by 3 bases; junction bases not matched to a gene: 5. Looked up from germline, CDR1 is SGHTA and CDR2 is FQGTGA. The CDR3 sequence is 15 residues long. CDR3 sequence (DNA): TGTGCCAGCAGCCCTAGCGGGGGGTGGGAAGAGACCCAGTACTTC. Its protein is CASSPSGGWEETQYF.

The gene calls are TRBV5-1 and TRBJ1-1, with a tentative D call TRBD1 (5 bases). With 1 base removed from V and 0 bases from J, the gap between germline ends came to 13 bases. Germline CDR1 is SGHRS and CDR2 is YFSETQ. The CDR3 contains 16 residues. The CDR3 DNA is TGCGCCAGCAGCTTGTCCCCTGACAGCATGAACACTGAAGCTTTCTTT. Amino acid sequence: CASSLSPDSMNTEAFF.

CDR3 coding DNA: TGTGCCAGCAGATGGTCTTCCGAGGATGAAAAACTGTTTTTT. It codes for CASRWSSEDEKLFF. The rearrangement uses TRBV6-5 and TRBJ1-4; no definite D call. V was shortened by 6 bases and J by 6 bases, with 14 bases between the two germline ends. The V gene's germline CDR1 is MNHEY and CDR2 SVGAGI. The CDR3 loop spans 14 amino acids.

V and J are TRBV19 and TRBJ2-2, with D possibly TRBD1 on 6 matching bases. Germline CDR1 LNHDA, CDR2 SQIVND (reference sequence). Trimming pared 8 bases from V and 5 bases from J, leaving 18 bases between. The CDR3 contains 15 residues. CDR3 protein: CASSHLRGRTGELFF. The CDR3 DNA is TGTGCCAGTTCTCACCTCAGGGGAAGGACCGGGGAGCTGTTTTTT.

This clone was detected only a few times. The CDR3 here is CASSYEVNNEKLFF. The CDR3 bases are TGTGCCAGCAGTTACGAGGTGAATAATGAAAAACTGTTTTTT. The chain is built from TRBV6-5 and TRBJ1-4; no definite D call. This CDR3 contains 14 residues. Trimming took 2 bases from V and 4 from J, leaving 8 bases between them. Germline V gene sequence: CDR1 MNHEY, CDR2 SVGAGI.

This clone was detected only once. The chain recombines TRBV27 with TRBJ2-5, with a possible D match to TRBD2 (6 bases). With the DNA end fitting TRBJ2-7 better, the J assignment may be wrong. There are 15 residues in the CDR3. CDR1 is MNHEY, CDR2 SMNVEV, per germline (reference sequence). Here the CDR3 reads CASFGGLEGSYEQYF. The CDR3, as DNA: TGTGCCAGCTTTGGAGGGTTGGAGGGGAGCTACGAGCAGTACTTC.

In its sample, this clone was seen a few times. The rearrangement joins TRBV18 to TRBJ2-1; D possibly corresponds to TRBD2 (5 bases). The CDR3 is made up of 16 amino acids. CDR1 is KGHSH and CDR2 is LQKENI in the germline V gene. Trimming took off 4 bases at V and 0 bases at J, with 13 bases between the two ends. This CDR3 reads CASSLADGNSYNEQFF. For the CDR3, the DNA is TGTGCCAGCTCACTCGCGGACGGGAACTCCTACAATGAGCAGTTCTTC.

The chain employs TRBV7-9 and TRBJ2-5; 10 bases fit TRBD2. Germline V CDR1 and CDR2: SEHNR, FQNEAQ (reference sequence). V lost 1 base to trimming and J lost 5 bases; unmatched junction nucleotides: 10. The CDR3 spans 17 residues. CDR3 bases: TGTGCCAGCAGCTTAGGAGCTAGCGGGAGCGTCTGGGAGACCCAGTACTTC. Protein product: CASSLGASGSVWETQYF.

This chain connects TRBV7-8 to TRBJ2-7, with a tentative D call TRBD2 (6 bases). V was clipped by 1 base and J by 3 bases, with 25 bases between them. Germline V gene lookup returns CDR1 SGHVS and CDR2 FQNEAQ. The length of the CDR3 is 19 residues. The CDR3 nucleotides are TGTGCCAGCAGCTTAGTCCGCGGTACTAGCAAAGTGGCGGGCTACGAGCAGTACTTC. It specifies CASSLVRGTSKVAGYEQYF.

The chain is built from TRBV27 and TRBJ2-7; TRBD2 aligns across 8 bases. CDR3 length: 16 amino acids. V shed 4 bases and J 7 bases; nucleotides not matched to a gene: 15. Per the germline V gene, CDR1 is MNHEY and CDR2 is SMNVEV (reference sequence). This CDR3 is CASSSALAGHAMEQYF. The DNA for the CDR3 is TGTGCCAGCAGTTCTGCTCTAGCGGGCCACGCTATGGAGCAGTACTTC.

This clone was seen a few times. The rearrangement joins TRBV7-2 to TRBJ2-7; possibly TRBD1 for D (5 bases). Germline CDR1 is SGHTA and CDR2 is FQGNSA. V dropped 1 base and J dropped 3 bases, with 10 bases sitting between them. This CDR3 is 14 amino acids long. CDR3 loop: CASSLGGWVYEQYF. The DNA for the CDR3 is TGTGCCAGCAGCTTAGGGGGCTGGGTCTACGAGCAGTACTTC.

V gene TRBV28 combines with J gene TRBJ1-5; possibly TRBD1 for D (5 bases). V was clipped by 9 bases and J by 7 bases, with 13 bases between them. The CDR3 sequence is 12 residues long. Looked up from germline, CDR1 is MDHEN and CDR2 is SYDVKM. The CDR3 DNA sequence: TGTGCCAGTCGATCGGGGGGACAGCCCCAGCATTTT. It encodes CASRSGGQPQHF.

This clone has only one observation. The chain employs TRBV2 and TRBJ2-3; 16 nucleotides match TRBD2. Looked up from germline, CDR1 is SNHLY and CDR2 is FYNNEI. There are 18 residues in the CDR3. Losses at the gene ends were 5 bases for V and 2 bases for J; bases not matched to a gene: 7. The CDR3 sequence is CASSFPGTSGGDTDTQYF. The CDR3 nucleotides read TGTGCCAGCAGTTTTCCCGGGACTAGCGGGGGGGACACAGATACGCAGTATTTT.